These 14 T cell receptor beta chains originate from one sample sequenced in a study of T cell clones after liver transplantation. Some clones are missing from TCRdb's copy, which holds only in-frame ones; the method was immunoSEQ multiplex PCR. Altogether approximately 50,000 clones are present, 70% to 75% being singletons, with the ten largest covering around 9.5%. The sample in question was CD4+ T cells from blood, obtained more than 52 months after liver transplant. These receptors were obtained from a human patient who received a liver transplant. T cells may partly derive from the graft donor.

The chain combines TRBV11-3 with TRBJ2-1, with 11 bases identical to TRBD2. CDR1 and CDR2 from the germline V gene are SGHNT and YENEEA. The CDR3 is 16 amino acids. Unmatched junction bases numbered 4, after V lost 2 bases and J lost 4 bases. The CDR3 sequence: CASSLSASGGYNEQFF. The CDR3 region has the DNA TGTGCCAGCAGCTTAAGTGCTAGCGGGGGGTACAATGAGCAGTTCTTC.

V and J are TRBV28 and TRBJ2-3; 7 bases line up with TRBD2. Trimming took 4 bases from V and 3 from J; bases not matched to a gene: 7. This CDR3 spans 15 amino acids. Per the germline V gene, CDR1 is MDHEN and CDR2 is SYDVKM. The CDR3 DNA reads TGTGCCAGCAGTTCAACAGGAGCGGGGACAGATACGCAGTATTTT. This sequence encodes CASSSTGAGTDTQYF.

This clone was seen a handful of times. The chain uses TRBV5-1 and TRBJ1-1; the D gene is possibly TRBD1 (6 bases). V dropped 3 bases and J dropped 5 bases, with 14 bases sitting between them. CDR3 length: 14 amino acids. The germline V gene has CDR1 SGHRS and CDR2 YFSETQ. CDR3: CASSSIQGGTEAFF. The DNA of the CDR3 is TGCGCCAGCAGCTCAATACAGGGAGGAACTGAAGCTTTCTTT.

This clone came up many times. The CDR3 DNA follows: TGTGCCAGCAGTTCCGGGACAGGGGTCCACGAGCAGTACTTC. Residues: CASSSGTGVHEQYF. This rearrangement joins TRBV6-5 to TRBJ2-7, with TRBD1 matching 10 bases. Trimming removed 4 bases from V and 5 bases from J; junction bases left unmatched: 5. The CDR3 has 14 residues. Germline V CDR1 and CDR2: MNHEY, SVGAGI.

The chain carries TRBV6-5 and TRBJ2-7; 8 nucleotides align to TRBD1. The CDR3 has 13 amino acids. CDR1 MNHEY and CDR2 SVGAGI come from the germline V gene. V dropped 4 bases and J dropped 5; count of bases not matched to a gene: 4. CDR3 in amino acids: CASSFGQGDEQYF. The DNA of the CDR3 is TGTGCCAGCAGTTTCGGACAGGGCGACGAGCAGTACTTC.

V is TRBV18 and J is TRBJ1-3; D unresolved. In germline, CDR1 is KGHSH, CDR2 LQKENI. CDR3 length equals 15 residues. V was shortened by 6 bases and J by 0 bases, with 12 bases between the two germline ends. CDR3 DNA sequence: TGTGCCAGCTCCCAACCGGCCGGCTCTGGAAACACCATATATTTT. This translates into CASSQPAGSGNTIYF.

The chain links TRBV9 to TRBJ1-4; D may be TRBD1 (6 bases). The CDR3 has 15 residues. With 4 bases removed from V and 8 bases from J, the gap between germline ends came to 18 bases. Germline assignment: CDR1 SGDLS and CDR2 YYNGEE. The CDR3, as DNA: TGTGCCAGCAGCCCCTCAGTGGGGGCAGGGGAAAAACTGTTTTTT. Its protein product is CASSPSVGAGEKLFF. Drawing the rest from reference TRBV9 and TRBJ1-4, the complete variable domain is DSGVTQTPKHLITATGQRVTLRCSPRSGDLSVYWYQQSLDQGLQFLIQYYNGEERAKGNILERFSAQQFPDLHSELNLSSLELGDSALYFCASSPSVGAGEKLFFGSGTQLSVL.

The CDR3 DNA follows: TGTGCCAGCAGCCCCCAGACAGGGTCAAATGGCTACACCTTC. Translation gives CASSPQTGSNGYTF. J is TRBJ1-2 and V is TRBV7-9; the match to TRBD1 covers 7 bases. Germline values: CDR1 SEHNR, CDR2 FQNEAQ (reference sequence). J was trimmed by 6 bases and V by 5 bases; bases with no gene match: 9. This CDR3 comprises 14 residues.

The chain couples TRBV25-1 to TRBJ2-1, with D perhaps being TRBD1 or TRBD2 (5 bases each). This CDR3 is built from 16 residues. V was pared by 5 bases and J by 3 bases, with 17 bases between. Germline V gene data show CDR1 as MGHDK and CDR2 as SYGVNS. In DNA form, the CDR3 reads TGTGCCAGCAGTAACTTCGGGACCGGCAACTACAATGAGCAGTTCTTC. It specifies CASSNFGTGNYNEQFF.

The J gene is TRBJ1-2, the V gene TRBV27; possibly TRBD1 for D (5 bases). In germline, CDR1 is MNHEY, CDR2 SMNVEV (reference sequence). CDR3 size: 15 residues. The germline V and J ends were trimmed by 4 bases and 8 bases, with 20 bases remaining between them. This CDR3 is CASSSMAEGGVGYTF. Written as DNA, the CDR3 is TGTGCCAGCAGTTCTATGGCCGAGGGAGGGGTGGGCTACACCTTC.

This clone was seen only once. The chain combines TRBV9 with TRBJ2-7; D assignment may be TRBD1 or TRBD2 (6 bases each). The CDR3 covers 15 residues. Germline lookup yields CDR1 SGDLS and CDR2 YYNGEE. Trimming removed 0 bases at V and 6 bases at J, with 16 bases between. As DNA, the CDR3 is TGTGCCAGCAGCGTAGAGGGGGGAACGTGGGGCGAGCAGTACTTC. Protein product: CASSVEGGTWGEQYF.

Turning to this clone: An end of the junction differs from the germline gene, which may be a read error. The gene calls are TRBV7-7 and TRBJ1-3; D remains unclear. The CDR3 length is 14 residues. In germline, CDR1 is SSHAT, CDR2 FNYEAQ (reference sequence). CDR3 loop: CASSLSDSGNTIYF. The CDR3 nucleotides are TGTGCTAGCAGCTTGTCAGACTCTGGAAACACCATATATTTT.

The gene calls are TRBV14 and TRBJ1-2; the D is unclear. The CDR3 spans 13 residues. Trimming took off 0 bases at V and 8 bases at J, with 10 bases between the two ends. CDR1 SGHDN and CDR2 FVKESK come from the germline V gene. The CDR3 is CASSQERLRGYTF. The CDR3 nucleotides read TGTGCCAGCAGCCAAGAGCGGTTACGGGGCTACACCTTC.

J is TRBJ2-7 and V is TRBV2; D uncertain. Germline V CDR1 and CDR2: SNHLY, FYNNEI. The CDR3 has 12 residues. V lost 11 bases to trimming and J lost 7 bases, with 18 bases between them. This chain's CDR3 is CACTRSGWEQYF. DNA of the CDR3: TGTGCCTGCACCAGGTCTGGTTGGGAGCAGTACTTC.